Reported below is one T cell receptor beta chain. The antigen is undetermined. The CDR3 covers 14 residues. Trimming stripped 2 bases from V and 9 bases from J, with 14 bases between. Germline loops: CDR1 ENHRY, CDR2 SYGVKD. The sample originates from a study of blood T cells in healthy people across ages. Study-level results: The fall in TCR beta diversity per million T cells was roughly linear with age.

Then a second PCR, running about 7 to 11 cycles, was carried out with a sample-barcoded 5' primer and a J-beta primer mix. MiXCR was run by TCRdb on the 5' RACE reads, yielding one entry per CDR3 protein. This sample has about 1.4 million distinct CDR3 sequences, with approximately 59% found just once. This clonotype was sampled from a young man in good health. Material for sequencing was blood. The rearrangement joins TRBV10-3 to TRBJ2-1, with D maybe TRBD2 (6 bases). The CDR3 bases are TGTGCCATCAGTGAGGCGTCGAAGGGAGGTGAGCAGTTCTTC. Translation gives CAISEASKGGEQFF.